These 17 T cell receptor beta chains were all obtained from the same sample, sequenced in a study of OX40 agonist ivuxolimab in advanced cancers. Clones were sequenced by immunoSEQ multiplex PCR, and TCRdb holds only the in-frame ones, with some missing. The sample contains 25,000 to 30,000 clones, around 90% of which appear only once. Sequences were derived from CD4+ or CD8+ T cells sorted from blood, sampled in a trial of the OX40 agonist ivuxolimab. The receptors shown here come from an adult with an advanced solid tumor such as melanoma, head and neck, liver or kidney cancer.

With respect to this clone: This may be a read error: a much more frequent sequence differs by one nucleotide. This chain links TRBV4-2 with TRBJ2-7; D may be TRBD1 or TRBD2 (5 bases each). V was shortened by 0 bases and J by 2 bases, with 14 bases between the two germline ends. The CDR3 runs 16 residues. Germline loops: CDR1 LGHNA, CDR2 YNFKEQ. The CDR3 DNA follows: TGTGCCAGCAGCCAAGAGGGCAGGGACGGGACCTACGAGCAGTACTTC. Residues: CASSQEGRDGTYEQYF.

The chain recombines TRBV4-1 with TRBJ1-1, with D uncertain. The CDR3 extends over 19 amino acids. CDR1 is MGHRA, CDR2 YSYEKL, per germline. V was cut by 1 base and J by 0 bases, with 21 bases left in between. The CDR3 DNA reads TGCGCCAGCAGCCAAGGCTTCCCGACGGGTTGGGGTATGAACACTGAAGCTTTCTTT. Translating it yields CASSQGFPTGWGMNTEAFF.

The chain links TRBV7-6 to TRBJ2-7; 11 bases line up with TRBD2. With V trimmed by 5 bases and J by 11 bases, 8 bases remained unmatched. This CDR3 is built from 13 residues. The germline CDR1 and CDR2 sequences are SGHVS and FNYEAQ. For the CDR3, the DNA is TGTGCCAGCAGCCCTACACTAGCGGGAGCTGAGTACTTC. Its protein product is CASSPTLAGAEYF. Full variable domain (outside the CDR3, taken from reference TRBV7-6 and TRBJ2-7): GAGVSQSPRYKVTKRGQDVALRCDPISGHVSLYWYRQALGQGPEFLTYFNYEAQQDKSGLPNDRFSAERPEGSISTLTIQRTEQRDSAMYRCASSPTLAGAEYFGPGTRLTVT.

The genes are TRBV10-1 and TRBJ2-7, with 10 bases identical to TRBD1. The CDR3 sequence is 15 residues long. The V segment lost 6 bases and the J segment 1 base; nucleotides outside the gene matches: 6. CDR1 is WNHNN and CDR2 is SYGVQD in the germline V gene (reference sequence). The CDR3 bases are TGCGCCAGCAGCCCTGGACAGGGGGTATCCTACGAGCAGTACTTC. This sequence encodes CASSPGQGVSYEQYF.

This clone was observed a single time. CDR3 coding DNA: TGTGCCAGCTCACCCCGAGGTACAGACAGGCAGAGCTCCTACAATGAGCAGTTCTTC. It translates to CASSPRGTDRQSSYNEQFF. This chain connects TRBV18 to TRBJ2-1; maybe TRBD1 (6 bases). There are 19 residues in the CDR3. V gave up 3 bases and J gave up 0 bases, with 21 bases separating them. The germline V gene encodes CDR1 KGHSH and CDR2 LQKENI.

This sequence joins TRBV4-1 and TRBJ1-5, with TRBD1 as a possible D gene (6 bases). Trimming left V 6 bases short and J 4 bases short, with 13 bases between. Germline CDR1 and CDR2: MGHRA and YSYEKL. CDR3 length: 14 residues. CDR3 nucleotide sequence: TGCGCCAGCAGTCAACAGGGCACAAATCAGCCCCAGCATTTT. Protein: CASSQQGTNQPQHF.

Here the CDR3 reads CASDPPWGLQPQHF. The DNA of the CDR3 is TGTGCCTCTGACCCGCCCTGGGGACTTCAGCCCCAGCATTTT. J is TRBJ1-5 and V is TRBV30; perhaps TRBD1 as D (5 bases). The ends were cut back, 7 bases at V and 6 bases at J, with 19 bases in the middle. Germline loops: CDR1 GTSNPN, CDR2 SVGIG (reference sequence). The CDR3 spans 14 residues.

The CDR3, as DNA: TGTGCCAGCAGTACGACAGGGCTCGAGCAGTACTTC. This sequence encodes CASSTTGLEQYF. The V call is TRBV7-9, the J call TRBJ2-7; TRBD1 agrees at 7 bases. Germline-derived CDR1 and CDR2 are SEHNR and FQNEAQ (reference sequence). CDR3 size: 12 residues. V was clipped by 6 bases and J by 6 bases; unmatched bases: 5.

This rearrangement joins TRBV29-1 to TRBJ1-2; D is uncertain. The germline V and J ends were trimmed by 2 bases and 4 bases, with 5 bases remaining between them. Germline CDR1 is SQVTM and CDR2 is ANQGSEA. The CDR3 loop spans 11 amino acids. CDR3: CSVEHLYGYTF. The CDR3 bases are TGCAGCGTTGAACATCTCTATGGCTACACCTTC. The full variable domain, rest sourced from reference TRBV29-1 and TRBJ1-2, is SAVISQKPSRDICQRGTSLTIQCQVDSQVTMMFWYRQQPGQSLTLIATANQGSEATYESGFVIDKFPISRPNLTFSTLTVSNMSPEDSSIYLCSVEHLYGYTFGSGTRLTVV.

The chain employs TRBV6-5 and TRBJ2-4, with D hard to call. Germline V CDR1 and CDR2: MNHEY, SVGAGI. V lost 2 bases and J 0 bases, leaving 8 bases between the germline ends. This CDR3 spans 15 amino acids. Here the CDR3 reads CASSYGPIAKNIQYF. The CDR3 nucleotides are TGTGCCAGCAGTTACGGCCCGATAGCCAAAAACATTCAGTACTTC.

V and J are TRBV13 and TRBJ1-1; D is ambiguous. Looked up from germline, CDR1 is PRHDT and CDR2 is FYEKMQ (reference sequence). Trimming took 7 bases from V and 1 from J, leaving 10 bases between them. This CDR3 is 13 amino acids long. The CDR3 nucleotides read TGTGCCAGCACCCAAAATACGAACACTGAAGCTTTCTTT. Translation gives CASTQNTNTEAFF.

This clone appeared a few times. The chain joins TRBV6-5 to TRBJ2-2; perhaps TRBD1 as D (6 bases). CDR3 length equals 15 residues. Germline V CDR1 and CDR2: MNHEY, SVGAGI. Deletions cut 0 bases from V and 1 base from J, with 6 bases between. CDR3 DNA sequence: TGTGCCAGCAGTTACTCGACAGGGAACACCGGGGAGCTGTTTTTT. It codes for CASSYSTGNTGELFF.

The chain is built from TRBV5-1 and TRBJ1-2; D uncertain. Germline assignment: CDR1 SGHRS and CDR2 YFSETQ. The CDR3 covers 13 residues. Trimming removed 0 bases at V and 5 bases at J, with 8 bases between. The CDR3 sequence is CASSLVAGYGYTF. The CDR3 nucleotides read TGCGCCAGCAGCTTGGTGGCAGGTTATGGCTACACCTTC.

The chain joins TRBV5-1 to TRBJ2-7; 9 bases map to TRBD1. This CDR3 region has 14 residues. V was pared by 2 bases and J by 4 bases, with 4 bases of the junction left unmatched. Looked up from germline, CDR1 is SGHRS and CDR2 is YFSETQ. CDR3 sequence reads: CASSLPTGGYEQYF. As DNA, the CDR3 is TGCGCCAGCAGCTTACCGACAGGGGGGTACGAGCAGTACTTC. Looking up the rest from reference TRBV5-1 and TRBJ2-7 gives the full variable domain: KAGVTQTPRYLIKTRGQQVTLSCSPISGHRSVSWYQQTPGQGLQFLFEYFSETQRNKGNFPGRFSGRQFSNSRSEMNVSTLELGDSALYLCASSLPTGGYEQYFGPGTRLTVT.

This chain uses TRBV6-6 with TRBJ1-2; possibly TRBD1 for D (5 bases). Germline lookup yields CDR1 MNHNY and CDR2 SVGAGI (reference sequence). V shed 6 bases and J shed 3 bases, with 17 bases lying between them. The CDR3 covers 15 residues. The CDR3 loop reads CASSHGGNDYYGYTF. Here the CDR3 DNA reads TGTGCCAGCAGCCACGGGGGGAACGACTACTATGGCTACACCTTC.

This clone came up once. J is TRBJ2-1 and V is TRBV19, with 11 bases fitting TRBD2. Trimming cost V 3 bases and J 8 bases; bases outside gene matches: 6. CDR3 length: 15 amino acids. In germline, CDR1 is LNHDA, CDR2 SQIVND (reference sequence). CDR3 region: CASSIFLAGGYEQFF. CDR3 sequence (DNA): TGTGCCAGTAGTATTTTCCTAGCGGGGGGTTATGAGCAGTTCTTC.

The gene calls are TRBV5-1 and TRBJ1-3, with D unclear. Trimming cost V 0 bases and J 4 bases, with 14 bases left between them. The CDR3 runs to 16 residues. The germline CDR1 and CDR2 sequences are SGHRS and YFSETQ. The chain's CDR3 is CASSLDWGTTGNTIYF. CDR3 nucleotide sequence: TGCGCCAGCAGCTTGGATTGGGGAACAACAGGAAACACCATATATTTT.